This TCR beta chain is from a study of blood T cell repertoires in COVID-19. Profiled with immunoSEQ multiplex PCR; TCRdb holds only in-frame clones, not every one. The table has approximately 44,000 clones, around four fifths seen once; the top ten hold 5.2%. Germline CDR1 is GTSNPN and CDR2 is SVGIG (reference sequence). The germline V and J ends were trimmed by 5 bases and 4 bases, with 17 bases remaining between them. The CDR3 is 15 amino acids. The sequenced sample consisted of peripheral blood. The genes are TRBV30 and TRBJ2-2, with D perhaps matching TRBD2 (5 bases). The source of this sequence is a human donor in a cohort sampled during active COVID-19. CDR3 DNA: TGTGCCTGGTCTTCTGGCGCGGGTCGCACCGGGGAGCTGTTTTTT. This translates into CAWSSGAGRTGELFF. The full variable domain, rest sourced from reference TRBV30 and TRBJ2-2, is SQTIHQWPATLVQPVGSPLSLECTVEGTSNPNLYWYRQAAGRGLQLLFYSVGIGQISSEVPQNLSASRPQDRQFILSSKKLLLSDSGFYLCAWSSGAGRTGELFFGEGSRLTVL.